Listed here is a single T cell receptor beta chain. The antigen it recognizes is unknown. No per-base quality is available; no much larger clone lies one base away. The CDR3 holds 14 amino acids from the cysteine to the phenylalanine. Here the CDR3 DNA is all that survives: 42 bases in frame from base 1. The germline V gene sets CDR1 to KGHSY and CDR2 to FQNENV. V is cut by 3 bases and J by 0 bases, and the space between the germline ends is 6 bases. Each collaborating institution followed its own protocols to collect whole blood in K2EDTA tubes. For TCRbeta analysis, collaborator samples were shipped as frozen whole blood, as isolated PBMCs, or as DNA extracted from either sample type. The record originates from a study of blood T cell repertoires in COVID-19 (TCRdb year 2020). For the wider study: Collaborator samples came from the United States, Italy and Spain and covered acute and convalescent phases of COVID-19. Sample metadata almost always included a de-identified subject ID, COVID-19 status, age in years and sex. The prospective study material was composed of cDNA or gDNA derived from T cells, B-cell-depleted T cells, or PBMCs. The samples were drawn from the first 160 participants of the ongoing ImmuneRACE study and from over 950 subjects provided by 6 global collaborators. Where available, HLA class I and class II types were taken from metadata supplied by the sample provider and were not determined by assay-based typing. Deeply sampled blood TCRbeta repertoires from subjects exposed to, actively infected with, or recovered from COVID-19 were included in the dataset. The repertoires were made available in a free public database intended to serve as a resource for research on the immune response to SARS-CoV-2. The study at large found these results: The amount of clinical and demographic metadata varied by source and participant and was provided uncurated.

The immunoSEQ Assay, a bias-controlled multiplex PCR, was used to amplify TCRbeta CDR3 regions from genomic DNA. The original methods were these. Within the assay, amplification of reference gene primers was used to estimate how many nucleated cells each sample contained. To quantify the absolute abundance of each unique TCRbeta CDR3 rearrangement, sequence reads were collapsed and filtered. Productive Simpson clonality was computed per sample as the square root of Simpson's diversity index over productive rearrangements. TCRdb stores this immuneACCESS table with in-frame sequences only. Part of the clones is absent; in the studies checked, under half of the shortfall reflects unresolved V genes, and no reason is known for the rest. V, J and clone size were drawn from that table, and D and trimming were deduced from the DNA. The sample table contains under 70,000 clones; only one count was recorded for under 90% of them. Together, the top ten hold roughly 13% of the sample.

This receptor was identified in a woman of 80 years or more with acute or convalescent COVID-19. The sample was peripheral blood. Recombination joined TRBV16 with TRBJ1-3; no confident D gene assignment can be made. The encoded CDR3 is CASSQPSSGNTIYF. In nucleotide form, the sequence is TGTGCCAGCAGCCAGCCTAGCTCTGGAAACACCATATATTTT.